This entry describes one TCR beta chain. The CDR3 spans 15 residues. V lost 1 base and J lost 8, with 12 bases in between. CDR1 is LGHDT and CDR2 is YNNKEL in the germline V gene (reference sequence). The record originates from a study of blood T cell repertoires in COVID-19. Sequencing was performed with immunoSEQ multiplex PCR; in TCRdb, only in-frame clones are kept and a portion is missing. The table has 150,000 to 200,000 clones, over 80% seen once. The chain is built from TRBV3-1 (or the pseudogene TRBV3-2) and TRBJ1-6; no clear D gene. The sequenced material came from peripheral blood. This sequence originates from a woman aged 50 to 60 with acute or convalescent COVID-19. In DNA form, the CDR3 reads TGTGCCAGCAGCCAAGGTACCGGGTTAGATTCACCCCTCCACTTT. This codes for CASSQGTGLDSPLHF.